These T cell receptor beta chains were read from a single sample in a study of T cell responses to AZD1222 COVID-19 vaccine. Profiling relied on immunoSEQ multiplex PCR, and the TCRdb table lists in-frame clones only, not all of them. In the table there are 110,000 to 150,000 clones, approximately 90% of which are singletons. The sample consisted of peripheral blood, taken on day 0 of AZD1222 vaccination. Receptors were obtained from an adult in good health. Both conserved end residues are part of each CDR3. A D gene is named only where the DNA matches it firmly. Rows give clone size only sometimes, using once, few, many, or a class for an expanded clone.

few - TRBJ1-6 TRBV12-3/TRBV12-4 TGTGCCAGCAGTTTGGGGAATGAACCACCCCTCCACTTT CASSLGNEPPLHF
once - TRBJ1-4 TRBV12-3/TRBV12-4 TGTGCCAGCAGTTTACAGGGATTTGAAAAACTGTTTTTT CASSLQGFEKLFF
- - TRBJ1-6 TRBV10-3 TGTGCCATCAGTGAGAGGGCCCTCAATTCACCCCTCCACTTT CAISERALNSPLHF
- - TRBJ2-1 TRBV7-9 TGTGCCAGCGCTTCCACGTGGCATGAGCAGTTCTTC CASASTWHEQFF
- - TRBJ2-7 TRBV5-4 TGTGCCAGCAGCTCGACAGGCGGATACGAGCAGTACTTC CASSSTGGYEQYF
- TRBD1 TRBJ2-7 TRBV28 TGTGCCAGCAGCACAGGGACAGGGGGCTTCTACGAGCAGTACTTC CASSTGTGGFYEQYF
- - TRBJ1-1 TRBV29-1 TGCAGCGCCAGAATCACTGAAGCTTTCTTT CSARITEAFF
once - TRBJ2-7 TRBV5-6 TGTGCCAGCTCCAGGGAGGGCGGGGGCTACGGTCAGTACTTC CASSREGGGYGQYF
once - TRBJ2-1 TRBV19 TGTGCCAGTAAAAAGAGTGCATCCTACAATGAGCAGTTCTTC CASKKSASYNEQFF
- TRBD1 TRBJ1-2 TRBV7-8 TGTGCCAGCAGTCCCGGACAGGGGCGGTATGGCTACACCTTC CASSPGQGRYGYTF
- TRBD1 TRBJ1-2 TRBV3-1/TRBV3-2 TGTGCCGCCTCCAGGGGGCACGATCGTGGCTACACCTTC CAASRGHDRGYTF
- - TRBJ2-7 TRBV11-1 TGTGCCAGCAGCCAGGGACCTACCTACGAGCAGTACTTC CASSQGPTYEQYF
- - TRBJ1-1 TRBV6-5 TGTGCCAGCAGTTTAGTTGTAAACACTGAAGCTTTCTTT CASSLVVNTEAFF
- - TRBJ1-1 TRBV7-3 TGTGCCAGCAGCTTTAACCCAGGGGACACTGAAGCTTTCTTT CASSFNPGDTEAFF
- - TRBJ2-3 TRBV4-2 TGTGCCAGCAGCCAAGGTGCGCTCACAGATACGCAGTATTTT CASSQGALTDTQYF
- TRBD1 TRBJ2-5 TRBV5-4 TGTGCCAGCAGCGTGGACAGGCAAGAGACCCAGTACTTC CASSVDRQETQYF
- - TRBJ1-1 TRBV6-2/TRBV6-3 TGTGCCAGCGGCCCGGGCGGGACTGAAGCTTTCTTT CASGPGGTEAFF
- TRBD1 TRBJ2-7 TRBV11-3 TGTGCCAGCAGCTTAGTGGGCGGGACAGGGAGCTACGAGCAGTACTTC CASSLVGGTGSYEQYF
- TRBD2 TRBJ2-3 TRBV5-5 TGTGCCAGCAGCTTGATCCCGGCTAGCGGGATGGATACGCAGTATTTT CASSLIPASGMDTQYF
- TRBD1 TRBJ2-7 TRBV2 TGTGCCAGCAGTGTTTATAGTTATTGGACAGGCGAGGGCTACGAGCAGTACTTC CASSVYSYWTGEGYEQYF
once - TRBJ2-1 TRBV29-1 TGCAGCGTGGCGGGGGCAGTTGGTAGCTCCTACAATGAGCAGTTCTTC CSVAGAVGSSYNEQFF
- - TRBJ2-1 TRBV11-3 TGTGCCAGCAGCCAAGGACAGTCGGAAAACAATGAGCAGTTCTTC CASSQGQSENNEQFF
- - TRBJ2-5 TRBV3-1/TRBV3-2 TGTGCCAGCAGCCAAAACCGAGCCCAACAAGAGACCCAGTACTTC CASSQNRAQQETQYF
once - TRBJ1-2 TRBV6-2/TRBV6-3 TGTGCCAGCAGTATATGGGGTCCGTCCGGCTACACCTTC CASSIWGPSGYTF
- - TRBJ1-2 TRBV7-2 TGTGCCAGCAGCTTGGGGGGCGCTAACTATGGCTACACCTTC CASSLGGANYGYTF
- - TRBJ1-2 TRBV5-5 TGTGCCAGCAGCTTAGATCTGCCCTATGGCTACACCTTC CASSLDLPYGYTF
- - TRBJ2-7 TRBV4-3 TGCGCCAGCAGCCAAGCGGGAGACAGGGCTGGCGAGCAGTACTTC CASSQAGDRAGEQYF
few - TRBJ1-5 TRBV3-1/TRBV3-2 TGTGCCAGCAGCCAAGATCGGGTCCGGCGGCCCCAGCATTTT CASSQDRVRRPQHF
- TRBD1 TRBJ2-7 TRBV6-5 TGTGCCAGCAGTTACTCCCCAAGCCCGGGACAGGGGAATTACTTC CASSYSPSPGQGNYF
- TRBD2 TRBJ2-7 TRBV6-5 TGTGCCAGCAGGAAGGGACTAGCGGCCTACGAGCAGTACTTC CASRKGLAAYEQYF
once - TRBJ2-3 TRBV2 TGTGCCAGCAGTGAATATGTTTCTGATACGCAGTATTTT CASSEYVSDTQYF
- - TRBJ1-1 TRBV6-2/TRBV6-3 TGTGCCAGCAGTTCCACAGAGAACACTGAAGCTTTCTTT CASSSTENTEAFF
- TRBD2 TRBJ2-7 TRBV6-5 TGTGCCAGCAGTCGACTAGCGGGAAGAGACGAGCAGTACTTC CASSRLAGRDEQYF
- - TRBJ1-3 TRBV12-5 TGTGCTAGTGGTTTGCCCGAACTTGGAAACACCATATATTTT CASGLPELGNTIYF
- TRBD2 TRBJ2-3 TRBV4-3 TGCGCCAGCAGCCTCAGGACTAGCGGAGATACGCAGTATTTT CASSLRTSGDTQYF
- TRBD1 TRBJ1-5 TRBV28 TGTGCCAGCAGCGCAGGACAGGGGGCTGTACCCCAGCATTTT CASSAGQGAVPQHF
- - TRBJ1-6 TRBV5-1 TGCGCCAGCAGCTTGGATCCCTGGGGCCCCTATAATTCACCCCTCCACTTT CASSLDPWGPYNSPLHF
- - TRBJ1-1 TRBV9 TGTGCCAGCAGCGTATCGGGGAGCACTGAAGCTTTCTTT CASSVSGSTEAFF
- TRBD1 TRBJ1-3 TRBV15 TGTGCCACCAGCAGAAGACAGGGGCAGAACACCATATATTTT CATSRRQGQNTIYF
- - TRBJ2-2 TRBV4-1 TGCGCCAGCAGGTCCGGGCCGGAAGCCGGGGAGCTGTTTTTT CASRSGPEAGELFF
- - TRBJ2-3 TRBV5-4 TGTGCCAGCAGGGTAGCTTCAGGAGATACGCAGTATTTT CASRVASGDTQYF
- - TRBJ1-5 TRBV28 TGTGCCAGCAGTCTGAAGGGGCCAAGCAATCAGCCCCAGCATTTT CASSLKGPSNQPQHF
- - TRBJ1-4 TRBV9 TGTGCCAGCAGCGTAGCTCTGTGGAGTGAAAAACTGTTTTTT CASSVALWSEKLFF
- - TRBJ1-1 TRBV11-3 TGTGCCAGCAGCGTCCGGGGGGTAAGGAACACTGAAGCTTTCTTT CASSVRGVRNTEAFF
- TRBD1 TRBJ2-7 TRBV6-5 TGTGCCAGCACCAAAGGACAGGGGGCGAACGAGCAGTACTTC CASTKGQGANEQYF
- TRBD1 TRBJ2-2 TRBV18 TGTGCCAGCTCACCAAGTAGCCCCACGGGACAGGCCGCGAGAGGGGACACCGGGGAGCTGTTTTTT CASSPSSPTGQAARGDTGELFF
- - TRBJ2-1 TRBV18 TGTGCCAGCTCACCAGAGTTAGAGGATGAGCAGTTCTTC CASSPELEDEQFF
- - TRBJ2-7 TRBV27 TGTGCCAGCAGTACCAGGGGATCCTACGAGCAGTACTTC CASSTRGSYEQYF
- - TRBJ1-5 TRBV7-2 TGTGCCAGCAGCCTAGACAGGCAGCCCCAGCATTTT CASSLDRQPQHF
- - TRBJ2-6 TRBV7-6 TGTGCGACCCGGGTCCCCGCCTCTGGGGCCAACGTCCTGACTTTC CATRVPASGANVLTF
- - TRBJ2-5 TRBV24-1 TGTGCCACCAGTGACCCCCGGGACTGGGCCAAAGAGACCCAGTACTTC CATSDPRDWAKETQYF
- - TRBJ2-7 TRBV2 TGTGCCAGCAGTGAAAAGGGTTTGTGGCAGTACTTC CASSEKGLWQYF
- TRBD2 TRBJ2-1 TRBV5-4 TGTGCCAGCAGCCCGGGACTAGCGGGAGAGAATGAGCAGTTCTTC CASSPGLAGENEQFF
- - TRBJ2-2 TRBV3-1/TRBV3-2 TGTGCCAGCAGCCAACTCTTGACCGGGACTGTGAACACCGGGGAGCTGTTTTTT CASSQLLTGTVNTGELFF
- TRBD1 TRBJ1-2 TRBV15 TGTGCCACCAGCACTGGATTCCGGGACAGGGGGCCCCAGTGGGGCTACACCTTC CATSTGFRDRGPQWGYTF
- - TRBJ1-5 TRBV21-1 TGTGCCAGCAACCTGACAGGTCGAAATCAGCCCCAGCATTTT CASNLTGRNQPQHF
- TRBD1 TRBJ2-5 TRBV10-1 TGCGCCAGCACCAAACCCGGGACAGGGGGGAGGGAGACCCAGTACTTC CASTKPGTGGRETQYF
- - TRBJ1-5 TRBV3-1/TRBV3-2 TGTGCCAGCAGCCCAACCCCTATTCGGCAACCGAGGCAGCCCCAGCATTTT CASSPTPIRQPRQPQHF
- TRBD1 TRBJ2-7 TRBV7-6 TGTGCCAGCAGCCAGGATTGGGCCGACGGGACAGACTACGAGCAGTACTTC CASSQDWADGTDYEQYF